The 29 T cell receptor beta chains presented below share a single source sample, sequenced in a study of spatial heterogeneity in lung cancer. TCRdb ran MiXCR on the 5' RACE reads and lists one entry per CDR3 protein. Of approximately 15,000 distinct CDR3 sequences detected, 3.6% appear once; the ten largest clones hold approximately 10%. Stated time point: sample taken at primary tumor resection. The starting material was normal lung tissue next to the tumor, obtained at surgery. Source of these receptors: a male donor with early-stage non-small cell lung cancer.

This clonotype has a count of ten or more. The library was prepared for alpha chains; this beta chain is a stray read, so its frequency means little. The chain couples TRBV12-3 or TRBV12-4 to TRBJ1-5; D is unclear. CDR3 size: 15 residues. V shed 7 bases and J shed 3 bases, with 16 bases lying between them. The CDR3 DNA is TGTGCCAGCATCACGGTTGGACGGAACAATCAGCCCCAGCATTTT. Its translation is CASITVGRNNQPQHF.

This clonotype was found many times. This beta chain appears as a stray read in a library generated for alpha chains; its size is not informative. The V call is TRBV7-2, the J call TRBJ2-1; 8 bases agree with TRBD1. The CDR3 is 15 amino acids. Germline V gene sequence: CDR1 SGHTA, CDR2 FQGNSA. Trimming removed 3 bases from V and 6 bases from J; junction bases left unmatched: 7. In DNA form, the CDR3 reads TGTGCCAGCAGCTTGAATGCGGACAGGGCCAATGAGCAGTTCTTC. The encoded protein is CASSLNADRANEQFF.

This clonotype was counted ten times or more. For a library built for alpha chains, this beta chain is a stray read; little rests on its size. The chain links TRBV14 to TRBJ2-3; D not certain. V lost 1 base to trimming and J lost 3 bases, with 11 bases between them. In germline, CDR1 is SGHDN, CDR2 FVKESK. The CDR3 sequence is 15 residues long. In DNA form, the CDR3 reads TGTGCCAGCAGCCAAGGAGGCGCAAGAACAGATACGCAGTATTTT. It codes for CASSQGGARTDTQYF.

This clonotype appeared many times. The size of this beta chain means little, since it is a stray read in a library made for alpha chains. The chain employs TRBV2 and TRBJ2-7; D perhaps matches TRBD1 (6 bases). Germline V gene data show CDR1 as SNHLY and CDR2 as FYNNEI. The CDR3 has 16 amino acids. The V end was cut by 3 bases, the J end by 4 bases, with 19 bases between. As DNA, the CDR3 is TGTGCCAGCAGTGAGGCGGTTCGTACAGGGCGGTACGAGCAGTACTTC. Its protein is CASSEAVRTGRYEQYF.

This clonotype was counted many times. This beta chain is a stray read from a library made for alpha chains; its abundance is not meaningful. V is TRBV11-2 and J is TRBJ2-5; D not certain. In germline, CDR1 is SGHAT, CDR2 FQNNGV. Trimming pared 1 base from V and 2 bases from J, leaving 8 bases between. The CDR3 length is 14 residues. The CDR3 region has the DNA TGTGCCAGCAGCTTAGGTCAGGTTCAAGAGACCCAGTACTTC. It translates to CASSLGQVQETQYF.

This clonotype came up many times. This beta chain is an off-target read within a library intended for alpha chains, so its frequency means little. The chain links TRBV19 to TRBJ2-7; 9 bases match TRBD2. Germline CDR1 and CDR2: LNHDA and SQIVND (reference sequence). This CDR3 has 15 amino acids. J was trimmed by 2 bases and V by 2 bases; bases with no gene match: 4. The CDR3 region is CASSIRLAEAYEQYF. CDR3 coding DNA: TGTGCCAGTAGTATAAGACTAGCGGAGGCCTACGAGCAGTACTTC.

This clonotype showed up many times. With the library built for alpha chains, this beta chain is off target and its frequency is not meaningful. The genes are TRBV12-3 or TRBV12-4 and TRBJ2-1; 13 bases map to TRBD2. V shed 5 bases, J shed 15 bases, and the junction held 10 bases outside the gene matches. The CDR3 contains 14 residues. CDR3: CASSPTGTSGVRFF. For the CDR3, the DNA is TGTGCCAGCAGTCCAACCGGGACTAGCGGGGTCCGGTTCTTC.

This clonotype was counted at least ten times. A library made for alpha chains picked up this beta chain off target, so its size means little. This CDR3 is CASSDPSEAFF. The CDR3 nucleotides are TGTGCCAGCAGTGACCCGAGTGAAGCTTTCTTT. V usage is TRBV2 and J usage is TRBJ1-1, with D uncertain. Deletions cut 3 bases from V and 7 bases from J, with 6 bases between. The CDR3 sequence is 11 residues long. Germline V gene data show CDR1 as SNHLY and CDR2 as FYNNEI.

This clonotype has at least ten counts. The library was prepared for alpha chains; this beta chain is a stray read, so its frequency means little. The chain joins TRBV5-5 to TRBJ2-5; TRBD2 matches 14 bases. The V gene end was trimmed by 5 bases and the J gene end by 2 bases; junction bases not matched to a gene: 2. The V gene's germline CDR1 is SGHKS and CDR2 YYEKEE (reference sequence). This CDR3 has 15 residues. CDR3 nucleotides: TGTGCCAGCAGAAGACTAGCGGGAGGGCAAGAGACCCAGTACTTC. Translated, it gives CASRRLAGGQETQYF.

This clonotype is medium-sized. The library was designed around alpha chains, so this beta chain is a stray read whose abundance carries little weight. DNA for the CDR3: TGTGCCAGCAGAAAGGCTGAGAACACCGGGGAGCTGTTTTTT. Encoded protein: CASRKAENTGELFF. The gene calls are TRBV2 and TRBJ2-2; D gene unclear. Germline assignment: CDR1 SNHLY and CDR2 FYNNEI. There are 14 residues in the CDR3. V lost 6 bases and J lost 1, with 9 bases in between.

This clonotype was observed at least ten times. Since it is a stray read in a library aimed at alpha chains, this beta chain has a size that is not meaningful. The rearrangement joins TRBV12-3 or TRBV12-4 to TRBJ1-2; TRBD1 matches 7 bases. CDR3 length: 12 residues. J was trimmed by 7 bases and V by 3 bases; bases with no gene match: 2. The CDR3 DNA reads TGTGCCAGCAGTTTCAGGGGGGCTGGCTACACCTTC. Its translation is CASSFRGAGYTF.

This clonotype was seen many times. Within a library made for alpha chains, this beta chain is off target, and its count is uninformative. V usage is TRBV5-1 and J usage is TRBJ2-3; D is uncertain. This CDR3 contains 12 residues. CDR1 and CDR2 (germline): SGHRS, YFSETQ. The V gene lost 2 bases and the J gene lost 4 bases, with 5 bases spanning the gap. The chain's CDR3 is CASSFSPDTQYF. The CDR3 region has the DNA TGCGCCAGCAGCTTCTCCCCAGATACGCAGTATTTT.

This clonotype was seen ten or more times. In a library made to pick up alpha chains, this beta chain is a stray read with a size that means little. The chain employs TRBV6-6 and TRBJ2-2; the D gene could be TRBD1 or TRBD2 (5 bases each). Trimming pared 11 bases from V and 3 bases from J, leaving 16 bases between. Germline V lookup: CDR1 MNHNY, CDR2 SVGAGI (reference sequence). CDR3 size: 14 residues. CDR3 sequence reads: CASQRGRDTGELFF. The CDR3 coding sequence is TGTGCCTCCCAGAGGGGCCGGGACACCGGGGAGCTGTTTTTT.

This clonotype occurred many times. Being off target in a library aimed at alpha chains, this beta chain has a size of little meaning. The chain uses TRBV7-9 and TRBJ2-5; perhaps TRBD1 as D (6 bases). The V gene's germline CDR1 is SEHNR and CDR2 FQNEAQ (reference sequence). This CDR3 has 17 residues. V was pared by 6 bases and J by 2 bases, with 22 bases between. The CDR3 DNA reads TGTGCCAGCAGTCTCCTTGGGCAGGGGTGGAAGCAAGAGACCCAGTACTTC. As protein: CASSLLGQGWKQETQYF.

This clonotype was seen ten or more times. The library was prepared for alpha chains; this beta chain is a stray read, so its frequency means little. The chain links TRBV7-2 to TRBJ2-3; TRBD2 aligns across 7 bases. The ends lost 1 base at V and 4 bases at J; junction bases unmatched: 5. The CDR3 loop spans 15 amino acids. The germline CDR1 and CDR2 sequences are SGHTA and FQGNSA. The CDR3 DNA sequence: TGTGCCAGCAGCTTAGAGGGAGGGCATGCAGATACGCAGTATTTT. Translated: CASSLEGGHADTQYF.

This clonotype was seen repeatedly, ten times or more. This beta chain is an off-target read within a library intended for alpha chains, so its frequency means little. The chain carries TRBV14 and TRBJ2-5; D is uncertain. The germline gives CDR1 SGHDN, CDR2 FVKESK. V gave up 0 bases and J gave up 0 bases, with 11 bases separating them. This CDR3 has 16 residues. CDR3 loop: CASSQDRWAHQETQYF. The DNA of the CDR3 is TGTGCCAGCAGCCAAGATCGGTGGGCGCACCAAGAGACCCAGTACTTC. Full variable domain (remainder filled in from reference TRBV14 and TRBJ2-5): EAGVTQFPSHSVIEKGQTVTLRCDPISGHDNLYWYRRVMGKEIKFLLHFVKESKQDESGMPNNRFLAERTGGTYSTLKVQPAELEDSGVYFCASSQDRWAHQETQYFGPGTRLLVL.

This clonotype was seen repeatedly, ten times or more. The library was designed around alpha chains, so this beta chain is a stray read whose abundance carries little weight. The chain couples TRBV19 to TRBJ2-7, with D unclear. This CDR3 has 13 amino acids. From germline, CDR1 is LNHDA and CDR2 SQIVND (reference sequence). The V end lost 5 bases, the J end lost 3 bases, and 11 bases lay between the germline ends. CDR3 sequence: CASSPNSLYEQYF. The CDR3 DNA follows: TGTGCCAGTAGTCCGAACAGCCTCTACGAGCAGTACTTC.

This clonotype was seen ten or more times. A library prepared for alpha chains yielded this beta chain as an off-target read; its size is of little meaning. V and J are TRBV5-6 and TRBJ1-2; 8 nucleotides line up with TRBD1. V lost 4 bases to trimming and J lost 4 bases; unmatched junction nucleotides: 3. The CDR3 runs 13 residues. The germline V gene encodes CDR1 SGHDT and CDR2 YYEEEE. CDR3 coding DNA: TGTGCCAGCAGCAGAGGGACAGGCTATGGCTACACCTTC. As protein: CASSRGTGYGYTF.

In this sample, this clonotype turned up many times. This beta chain is off target for a library built for alpha chains, so its abundance means little. V is TRBV7-2 and J is TRBJ1-3; 11 nucleotides agree with TRBD1. The germline V gene has CDR1 SGHTA and CDR2 FQGNSA. This CDR3 is built from 14 residues. V lost 1 base and J lost 8; bases outside the gene matches: 1. The CDR3 DNA sequence: TGTGCCAGCAGCTTAGTGGGACAGGGGGACACCATATATTTT. Its protein product is CASSLVGQGDTIYF.

This clonotype was picked up many times. Found in a library prepared for alpha chains, this beta chain is an off-target read, and its abundance has little meaning. The chain uses TRBV3-1 and TRBJ2-5; 9 nucleotides agree with TRBD2. V trimming: 4 bases; J trimming: 2 bases; junction bases outside the gene matches: 5. The CDR3 is made up of 15 amino acids. The germline CDR1 and CDR2 sequences are LGHDT and YNNKEL (reference sequence). CDR3: CASSLRLAEQETQYF. CDR3 in DNA: TGTGCCAGCAGCCTCAGACTAGCGGAACAAGAGACCCAGTACTTC.

This clonotype was counted ten times or more. This beta chain is a stray read from a library made for alpha chains; its abundance is not meaningful. The chain recombines TRBV5-4 with TRBJ2-5, with 10 bases identical to TRBD2. The ends lost 3 bases at V and 5 bases at J; junction bases unmatched: 7. The CDR3 contains 15 residues. Germline V lookup: CDR1 SGHNT, CDR2 YYREEE (reference sequence). This CDR3 is CASSSSLAGVETQYF. The CDR3 DNA is TGTGCCAGCAGCTCCTCCCTAGCGGGAGTTGAGACCCAGTACTTC.

Many counts were recorded for this clonotype. The size of this beta chain means little, since it is a stray read in a library made for alpha chains. This chain links TRBV29-1 with TRBJ2-6; D is undetermined. From germline, CDR1 is SQVTM and CDR2 ANQGSEA. This CDR3 is built from 12 residues. Deletions cut 5 bases from V and 1 base from J, with 3 bases between. CDR3 sequence reads: CSVQSGANVLTF. In DNA form, the CDR3 reads TGCAGCGTTCAGTCTGGGGCCAACGTCCTGACTTTC.

This clonotype appeared many times. This beta chain turned up in a library designed for alpha chains; as an off-target read, its abundance says little. The chain links TRBV13 to TRBJ1-2, with D maybe TRBD1 (6 bases). V lost 1 base and J lost 6, with 9 bases in between. This CDR3 has 13 residues. Looked up from germline, CDR1 is PRHDT and CDR2 is FYEKMQ (reference sequence). The CDR3 spells CASSLEGGNGYTF. DNA for the CDR3: TGTGCCAGCAGCTTAGAGGGGGGGAATGGCTACACCTTC.

This clonotype was seen many times. A library prepared for alpha chains yielded this beta chain as an off-target read; its size is of little meaning. This chain connects TRBV7-6 to TRBJ2-2; TRBD1 aligns across 8 bases. V trimming: 4 bases; J trimming: 7 bases; junction bases outside the gene matches: 11. The CDR3 runs to 16 residues. Germline lookup yields CDR1 SGHVS and CDR2 FNYEAQ. In nucleotides, the CDR3 is TGTGCCAGCAGCTCGCAACCAGGGGGCTCCTACGGGGAGCTGTTTTTT. This translates into CASSSQPGGSYGELFF.

In this sample, this clonotype turned up many times. This beta chain turned up in a library designed for alpha chains; as an off-target read, its abundance says little. The genes are TRBV28 and TRBJ1-2; the D is unclear. The V gene lost 3 bases and the J gene lost 3 bases, with 8 bases spanning the gap. CDR3 length: 13 residues. From germline, CDR1 is MDHEN and CDR2 SYDVKM. CDR3: CASSLGRDYGYTF. CDR3 coding DNA: TGTGCCAGCAGTTTGGGCCGGGACTATGGCTACACCTTC.

This clonotype showed up many times. Because the library targeted alpha chains, this beta chain is an off-target read whose size means little. This chain uses TRBV7-9 with TRBJ2-1; D is perhaps TRBD1 (5 bases). The CDR3 is 12 amino acids. Germline V gene data show CDR1 as SEHNR and CDR2 as FQNEAQ (reference sequence). V dropped 4 bases and J dropped 10 bases, with 11 bases sitting between them. The DNA of the CDR3 is TGTGCCAGCAGCTACTCGCCAGGGGAGCAGTTCTTC. Encoded protein: CASSYSPGEQFF.

The table lists this clonotype with many counts. The library was built for alpha chains, so this beta chain is an off-target read and its size means little. This chain joins TRBV10-3 and TRBJ1-1, with D possibly being TRBD1 (5 bases). This CDR3 spans 16 amino acids. Germline CDR1 reads ENHRY; CDR2 reads SYGVKD. Trimming pared 4 bases from V and 1 base from J, leaving 16 bases between. The CDR3 region is CAISGDEGRQNTEAFF. CDR3 DNA: TGTGCCATCAGTGGGGATGAGGGGCGGCAGAACACTGAAGCTTTCTTT.

This clonotype was picked up many times. The library was prepared for alpha chains; this beta chain is a stray read, so its frequency means little. This chain links TRBV12-5 with TRBJ1-1; D uncertain. The V end lost 3 bases, the J end lost 8 bases, and 10 bases lay between the germline ends. Germline CDR1 reads LGHNT; CDR2 reads FRNRAP. The CDR3 is 12 amino acids. The CDR3 sequence is CASGFPQAEAFF. Here the CDR3 DNA reads TGTGCTAGTGGTTTTCCCCAGGCAGAAGCTTTCTTT.

Ten or more counts support this clonotype. This beta chain is an off-target read within a library intended for alpha chains, so its frequency means little. The CDR3 reads CSARVREDRGVNYGYTF. CDR3 nucleotides: TGCAGTGCTAGAGTGCGAGAAGACAGGGGGGTAAACTATGGCTACACCTTC. The rearrangement links TRBV20-1 to TRBJ1-2; 9 positions match TRBD1. V lost 1 base, J lost 2 bases, and 11 bases stayed unmatched. This CDR3 contains 17 residues. From germline, CDR1 is DFQATT and CDR2 SNEGSKA (reference sequence).